Shown below are 32 T cell receptor beta chains from a single sample sequenced in a study of beta chain features in type 1 diabetes. All of the isolated RNA was reverse transcribed, so expressed TCRB transcripts were sequenced. Libraries were prepared by immunoSEQ multiplex PCR; TCRdb keeps only in-frame clonotypes and omits some of them. The sample lists about 400,000 clones; 10% to 15% were seen once. Points from the study as a whole: In every one of the four CD4+ subsets, TCRB CDR3s were moderately but significantly shorter in Type 1 diabetes patients.

No antigens are known for them. Sequencing was done on a sample of naive CD4+ T cells from blood. These receptors were taken from a woman younger than 35 with type 1 diabetes.

The gene calls are TRBV28 and TRBJ2-7; D is unclear. V gave up 7 bases and J gave up 3 bases, with 19 bases separating them. Germline V CDR1 and CDR2: MDHEN, SYDVKM. The CDR3 has 15 residues. CDR3 sequence reads: CASTSPGALDYEQYF. DNA for the CDR3: TGTGCCAGCACTTCCCCCGGAGCCCTTGACTACGAGCAGTACTTC. Full variable domain (outside the CDR3, taken from reference TRBV28 and TRBJ2-7): DVKVTQSSRYLVKRTGEKVFLECVQDMDHENMFWYRQDPGLGLRLIYFSYDVKMKEKGDIPEGYSVSREKKERFSLILESASTNQTSMYLCASTSPGALDYEQYFGPGTRLTVT.

This clone was detected a few times. J is TRBJ1-2 and V is TRBV23-1; D is possibly TRBD1 (5 bases). TRBV23-1 has ORF status, its function being uncertain. Trimming stripped 8 bases from V and 8 bases from J, with 21 bases between. There are 14 residues in the CDR3. The CDR3 DNA is TGCGCCAGCCCCTCGGTGTGGACCCAGGGCGGCTACACCTTC. Translating it yields CASPSVWTQGGYTF.

The V call is TRBV2, the J call TRBJ2-2; 8 bases fit TRBD1. This CDR3 has 15 residues. The V gene's germline CDR1 is SNHLY and CDR2 FYNNEI. The J segment lost 4 bases and the V segment lost 3 bases, leaving 4 bases of the junction unmatched. The CDR3 reads CASSDPGQVTGELFF. CDR3 coding DNA: TGTGCCAGCAGTGACCCGGGACAGGTCACCGGGGAGCTGTTTTTT.

This clone came up a few times. The rearrangement joins TRBV9 to TRBJ2-3; a possible D gene is TRBD2 (6 bases). V lost 0 bases and J 2 bases, leaving 13 bases between the germline ends. The germline gives CDR1 SGDLS, CDR2 YYNGEE. The CDR3 is made up of 16 amino acids. CDR3 amino acids: CASSVGWTTNTDTQYF. The CDR3 bases are TGTGCCAGCAGCGTAGGCTGGACTACCAACACAGATACGCAGTATTTT.

This clone was found a few times. This chain uses TRBV11-2 with TRBJ1-5; maybe TRBD1 (6 bases). The CDR3 contains 14 residues. V was clipped by 5 bases and J by 4 bases, with 12 bases between them. Germline CDR1 SGHAT, CDR2 FQNNGV. This CDR3 is CASSPRTENQPQHF. Written as DNA, the CDR3 is TGTGCCAGCAGCCCCAGGACAGAAAATCAGCCCCAGCATTTT.

This clone was picked up a small number of times. This sequence joins TRBV18 and TRBJ2-5; possible D gene TRBD1, 5 bases. The germline V gene has CDR1 KGHSH and CDR2 LQKENI. The CDR3 covers 13 residues. V dropped 2 bases and J dropped 4 bases, with 8 bases sitting between them. CDR3 protein: CASSPSGPETQYF. CDR3 nucleotide sequence: TGTGCCAGCTCACCATCAGGGCCAGAGACCCAGTACTTC.

This chain links TRBV7-3 with TRBJ2-1, with 7 bases fitting TRBD1. Germline values: CDR1 SGHTA, CDR2 FQGTGA. The CDR3 totals 14 residues. V trimming: 6 bases; J trimming: 2 bases; junction bases outside the gene matches: 4. The CDR3 region is CASSYTGAYNEQFF. For the CDR3, the DNA is TGTGCCAGCAGTTACACAGGGGCCTACAATGAGCAGTTCTTC. The full variable domain, its missing parts supplied by reference TRBV7-3 and TRBJ2-1, is GAGVSQTPSNKVTEKGKYVELRCDPISGHTALYWYRQSLGQGPEFLIYFQGTGAADDSGLPNDRFFAVRPEGSVSTLKIQRTERGDSAVYLCASSYTGAYNEQFFGPGTRLTVL.

The gene calls are TRBV6-5 and TRBJ2-2, with D unclear. The germline V gene encodes CDR1 MNHEY and CDR2 SVGAGI. The germline V and J ends were trimmed by 6 bases and 0 bases, with 8 bases remaining between them. The CDR3 length is 14 residues. The CDR3 spells CASSLLTNTGELFF. The CDR3 DNA sequence: TGTGCCAGCAGCCTATTAACGAACACCGGGGAGCTGTTTTTT.

The J gene is TRBJ2-1, the V gene TRBV2; 9 positions match TRBD1. CDR3 size: 15 residues. With 6 bases clipped from V and 4 bases from J, the junction kept 7 bases outside the gene matches. Germline-derived CDR1 and CDR2 are SNHLY and FYNNEI. CDR3 sequence: CASRVQGAGYNEQFF. CDR3 bases: TGTGCCAGCAGGGTACAGGGGGCGGGTTACAATGAGCAGTTCTTC.

This clone showed up just a few times. This chain connects TRBV4-2 to TRBJ2-7; 9 bases are shared with TRBD2. This CDR3 spans 16 amino acids. The germline V gene encodes CDR1 LGHNA and CDR2 YNFKEQ. The trim removed 1 base at V and 2 bases at J, leaving 6 bases unmatched. CDR3 residues: CASSQVPTSGPYEQYF. The CDR3 coding sequence is TGTGCCAGCAGCCAAGTCCCGACTAGCGGACCCTACGAGCAGTACTTC.

The chain recombines TRBV6-6 with TRBJ1-6, with TRBD1 as a possible D gene (5 bases). V shed 7 bases and J shed 9 bases, with 10 bases lying between them. The CDR3 has 12 amino acids. Germline assignment: CDR1 MNHNY and CDR2 SVGAGI (reference sequence). This CDR3 is CASISQGSPLHF. CDR3 DNA sequence: TGTGCCAGCATCTCCCAGGGTTCACCCCTCCACTTT.

The chain couples TRBV2 to TRBJ1-5, with 9 positions matching TRBD1. The germline V gene has CDR1 SNHLY and CDR2 FYNNEI. The CDR3 consists of 15 residues. Trimming at V came to 4 bases and at J to 2 bases, leaving 3 bases not matched to a gene. The CDR3 spells CASSARTGGNQPQHF. In DNA form, the CDR3 reads TGTGCCAGCAGTGCCAGGACAGGGGGCAATCAGCCCCAGCATTTT. Combining the CDR3 with reference TRBV2 and TRBJ1-5 gives the whole variable domain EPEVTQTPSHQVTQMGQEVILRCVPISNHLYFYWYRQILGQKVEFLVSFYNNEISEKSEIFDDQFSVERPDGSNFTLKIRSTKLEDSAMYFCASSARTGGNQPQHFGDGTRLSIL.

This clone was counted a few times. The chain is built from TRBV7-9 and TRBJ2-7; D may be TRBD1 (6 bases). The CDR3 runs 12 residues. Germline V lookup: CDR1 SEHNR, CDR2 FQNEAQ (reference sequence). Trimming pared 5 bases from V and 6 bases from J, leaving 11 bases between. The CDR3: CASSARGSEQYF. The CDR3 DNA is TGTGCCAGCAGCGCCAGGGGAAGCGAGCAGTACTTC.

This clone occurred a few times. The chain joins TRBV28 to TRBJ2-5; weak D call: TRBD1 (6 bases). The CDR3 runs 14 residues. V shed 6 bases and J shed 5 bases, with 16 bases lying between them. CDR1 and CDR2 from the germline V gene are MDHEN and SYDVKM. The CDR3 bases are TGTGCCAGCAGGGACAGTACAGGGAAGGAGACCCAGTACTTC. This encodes CASRDSTGKETQYF.

This clone was observed once. The rearrangement joins TRBV20-1 to TRBJ2-7, with TRBD2 as a possible D gene (5 bases). The CDR3 loop spans 11 amino acids. The V gene lost 6 bases and the J gene lost 4 bases, with 10 bases spanning the gap. Germline values: CDR1 DFQATT, CDR2 SNEGSKA (reference sequence). The CDR3 DNA is TGCAGTGCCCCTCGGGAATACGAGCAGTACTTC. Translated: CSAPREYEQYF.

Only a few counts were recorded for this clone. The CDR3, as DNA: TGTGCCAGCCGCCCCGGGGAGAACGAGCAGTACTTC. Encoded protein: CASRPGENEQYF. The chain couples TRBV7-9 to TRBJ2-7; TRBD2 might be the D (5 bases). Per the germline V gene, CDR1 is SEHNR and CDR2 is FQNEAQ (reference sequence). The CDR3 is made up of 12 amino acids. V lost 8 bases, J lost 5 bases, and 13 bases lay in between.

The chain links TRBV6-5 to TRBJ1-1, with TRBD1 matching over 7 bases. The CDR3 is 13 amino acids. Germline V gene sequence: CDR1 MNHEY, CDR2 SVGAGI. Trimming took 0 bases from V and 8 from J; bases not matched to a gene: 3. In nucleotides, the CDR3 is TGTGCCAGCAGTTACTCCAGGGGGTTCGAAGCTTTCTTT. Translated: CASSYSRGFEAFF.

The chain has TRBV7-9 and TRBJ1-5; no reliable D call. The CDR3 contains 13 residues. The germline gives CDR1 SEHNR, CDR2 FQNEAQ (reference sequence). The CDR3: CGLVREGNQPQHF. The CDR3 DNA is TGTGGCCTAGTCCGGGAGGGCAATCAGCCCCAGCATTTT.

This clone has just a few counts. The chain recombines TRBV7-3 with TRBJ2-1; 9 nucleotides match TRBD2. The ends lost 4 bases at V and 6 bases at J; junction bases unmatched: 7. Germline CDR1 reads SGHTA; CDR2 reads FQGTGA. CDR3 length: 15 amino acids. The CDR3 nucleotides are TGTGCCAGCAGCTCGCAGGGACTAGCTAGCAATGAGCAGTTCTTC. This translates into CASSSQGLASNEQFF.

The V and J genes are TRBV5-1 and TRBJ1-4, with 8 positions matching TRBD1. The germline V gene has CDR1 SGHRS and CDR2 YFSETQ. The CDR3 contains 15 residues. Trimming took 3 bases from V and 12 from J; bases not matched to a gene: 13. The CDR3 sequence: CASSSGQGISGELFF. The CDR3 DNA is TGCGCCAGCAGCTCAGGACAGGGCATCTCAGGAGAACTGTTTTTT.

A remark on this clone: Other nucleotide sequences in the sample specify the same CDR3. The chain combines TRBV7-2 with TRBJ2-1; 7 positions match TRBD2. The CDR3 sequence is 16 residues long. V was clipped by 1 base and J by 0 bases; unmatched bases: 3. Germline V gene sequence: CDR1 SGHTA, CDR2 FQGNSA. CDR3 coding DNA: TGTGCCAGCAGCTTAGTGGGCGGGGGCTCCTACAATGAGCAGTTCTTC. Translated, it gives CASSLVGGGSYNEQFF.

This clone has just one count. The chain links TRBV7-2 to TRBJ1-1, with D maybe TRBD1 (6 bases). Trimming cost V 2 bases and J 4 bases, with 14 bases left between them. The CDR3 has 15 amino acids. CDR1 SGHTA and CDR2 FQGNSA come from the germline V gene. In DNA, the CDR3 is TGTGCCAGCAGCTTAAGCTCAGGGGCCGTCACTGAAGCTTTCTTT. Encoded protein: CASSLSSGAVTEAFF. Together with reference TRBV7-2 and TRBJ1-1, the CDR3 gives the full variable domain: GAGVSQSPSNKVTEKGKDVELRCDPISGHTALYWYRQSLGQGLEFLIYFQGNSAPDKSGLPSDRFSAERTGGSVSTLTIQRTQQEDSAVYLCASSLSSGAVTEAFFGQGTRLTVV.

This clone occurred a few times. V gene TRBV29-1 combines with J gene TRBJ2-3; TRBD1 might be the D (6 bases). Between the trimmed V and J ends, which lost 4 bases and 4 bases, there was a span of 15 bases. CDR3 size: 14 residues. The germline gives CDR1 SQVTM, CDR2 ANQGSEA. DNA for the CDR3: TGCAGCGTTGCACCGAGACAGGAGTCAGATACGCAGTATTTT. It specifies CSVAPRQESDTQYF.

CDR3 nucleotides: TGTGCCAGCAGCTTAGTGAGACAGGGGCCCCGGGAGACCCAGTACTTC. As protein: CASSLVRQGPRETQYF. The V and J genes are TRBV7-8 and TRBJ2-5; 8 bases align to TRBD1. CDR1 is SGHVS and CDR2 is FQNEAQ in the germline V gene. CDR3 length: 16 residues. The V gene end was trimmed by 1 base and the J gene end by 5 bases; junction bases not matched to a gene: 9.

This chain connects TRBV4-3 to TRBJ1-6; possibly TRBD1 for D (6 bases). Germline V gene data show CDR1 as LGHNA and CDR2 as YSLEER. The ends were cut back, 2 bases at V and 5 bases at J, with 7 bases in the middle. The CDR3 spans 14 residues. The DNA for the CDR3 is TGCGCCAGCAGCCAATGGACAGATAATTCACCCCTCCACTTT. Its protein is CASSQWTDNSPLHF.

This clone occurred a few times. This rearrangement joins TRBV27 to TRBJ1-1, with 8 nucleotides matching TRBD1. J was trimmed by 1 base and V by 10 bases; bases with no gene match: 8. The length of the CDR3 is 14 residues. CDR1 is MNHEY and CDR2 is SMNVEV in the germline V gene (reference sequence). The CDR3 here is CATSDRVKNTEAFF. CDR3 bases: TGTGCCACCTCGGACAGGGTGAAGAACACTGAAGCTTTCTTT.

This clone was counted a few times. Other DNA sequences within the sample encode an identical CDR3. This chain links TRBV6-5 with TRBJ2-5, with D uncertain. The CDR3 length is 12 residues. Germline CDR1 and CDR2: MNHEY and SVGAGI. The V and J ends lost 8 bases and 1 base respectively, with 8 bases between them. The CDR3 DNA reads TGTGCCAGCGGTGAGGTCCAAGAGACCCAGTACTTC. Translation: CASGEVQETQYF.

This clone turned up a few times. As DNA, the CDR3 is TGTGCCTGGGGGCCCGGTGGCCAAGAGACCCAGTACTTC. Its translation: CAWGPGGQETQYF. The rearrangement links TRBV28 to TRBJ2-5, with D perhaps TRBD1 (6 bases). In germline, CDR1 is MDHEN, CDR2 SYDVKM. V shed 11 bases and J shed 1 base, with 14 bases lying between them. The CDR3 consists of 13 residues.

CDR3 in amino acids: CASSDLTANYGYTF. CDR3 nucleotides: TGTGCCAGCAGTGACCTGACAGCCAACTATGGCTACACCTTC. The chain employs TRBV25-1 and TRBJ1-2; possibly TRBD1 for D (5 bases). The germline V gene encodes CDR1 MGHDK and CDR2 SYGVNS. V shed 3 bases and J shed 2 bases, with 10 bases lying between them. The length of the CDR3 is 14 residues.

This clone has a handful of counts. The CDR3 DNA follows: TGTGCCAGCAGCCAAGAATCCCTTACCTACGAGCAGTACTTC. Amino acid sequence: CASSQESLTYEQYF. The V and J genes are TRBV4-2 and TRBJ2-7; the D is unclear. CDR3 length: 14 residues. Germline V lookup: CDR1 LGHNA, CDR2 YNFKEQ. The V and J ends lost 0 bases and 2 bases respectively, with 8 bases between them.

The CDR3 here is CASSAGTGNQPQHF. CDR3 in DNA: TGCGCCAGCAGCGCCGGGACAGGGAATCAGCCCCAGCATTTT. The chain uses TRBV5-1 and TRBJ1-5, with 9 bases aligning to TRBD1. This CDR3 comprises 14 residues. Unmatched junction bases numbered 3, after V lost 4 bases and J lost 4 bases. Germline values: CDR1 SGHRS, CDR2 YFSETQ. Filled out from reference TRBV5-1 and TRBJ1-5, the complete variable domain reads KAGVTQTPRYLIKTRGQQVTLSCSPISGHRSVSWYQQTPGQGLQFLFEYFSETQRNKGNFPGRFSGRQFSNSRSEMNVSTLELGDSALYLCASSAGTGNQPQHFGDGTRLSIL.

The sample holds a few counts of this clone. The V call is TRBV14, the J call TRBJ1-6, with D unclear. The germline gives CDR1 SGHDN, CDR2 FVKESK. This CDR3 spans 14 amino acids. The ends were cut back, 1 base at V and 10 bases at J, with 11 bases in the middle. CDR3 DNA: TGTGCCAGCAGCCAAGTGTTGGGAGAATCACCCCTCCACTTT. The encoded protein is CASSQVLGESPLHF.